This T cell receptor (beta chain) was observed in a study of technical replicates of blood from a few donors. V lost 2 bases to trimming and J lost 4 bases; unmatched junction nucleotides: 2. The CDR3 has 13 residues. Germline V gene sequence: CDR1 MDHEN, CDR2 SYDVKM. Assay: immunoSEQ multiplex PCR; the TCRdb copy retains only in-frame clones and omits some. The table shows some 76,000 clones, with 94% occurring only once. V and J are TRBV28 and TRBJ2-7; TRBD2 matches at 7 bases. The sequenced material came from T cells isolated from PBMCs. The clonotype comes from a human donor in good health. CDR3 sequence: CASSLVGGYEQYF. The DNA of the CDR3 is TGTGCCAGCAGTTTAGTGGGGGGGTACGAGCAGTACTTC.